The entry below gives a single TCR beta chain sequence along with its context. This entry is derived from a study of shared clonotypes between healthy human individuals. Trimming took off 2 bases at V and 6 bases at J, with 13 bases between the two ends. This CDR3 comprises 14 residues. Looked up from germline, CDR1 is MDHEN and CDR2 is SYDVKM. Libraries were prepared by immunoSEQ multiplex PCR; TCRdb keeps only in-frame clonotypes and omits some of them. Here the sample spans about 1.4 million clones, 95% to 97% being singletons. What was sequenced was naive CD4+ T cells sorted from blood. The subset here: CD45RA+ positively selected. The TCR originated in a young man in good health. The rearrangement links TRBV28 to TRBJ1-1; unclear D gene. The CDR3 is CASSLVGMDAEAFF. In DNA, the CDR3 is TGTGCCAGCAGTTTAGTAGGGATGGACGCTGAAGCTTTCTTT.